The clone carrying this TCR beta chain occurred once. This entry belongs to a study of blood T cell repertoires in COVID-19. Study-wide background: The study drew acute and convalescent COVID-19 samples from the United States, Italy and Spain. In each case, the material was cDNA or gDNA derived from T cells, B-cell-depleted T cells, or PBMCs.

In the authors' methods: Estimated nucleated cell counts came from reference gene primer amplification. Profiling relied on immunoSEQ multiplex PCR, and the TCRdb table lists in-frame clones only, not all of them. V, J and clone size were drawn from that table, and D and trimming were deduced from the DNA. The sample includes roughly 250,000 clones, around 90% of them seen just once. This CDR3 is 13 amino acids long. V trimming: 6 bases; J trimming: 5 bases; junction bases outside the gene matches: 4. The germline V gene has CDR1 SNHLY and CDR2 FYNNEI. This clonotype was sampled from a man between 60 and 75 years old who had recovered from COVID-19. This chain joins TRBV2 and TRBJ2-3, with TRBD2 identical over 8 bases. Sequenced sample: peripheral blood. The CDR3 coding sequence is TGTGCCAGCAGGGCGGGGGGACGAGATACGCAGTATTTT. Amino acids: CASRAGGRDTQYF. Complete variable domain (other parts from reference TRBV2 and TRBJ2-3): EPEVTQTPSHQVTQMGQEVILRCVPISNHLYFYWYRQILGQKVEFLVSFYNNEISEKSEIFDDQFSVERPDGSNFTLKIRSTKLEDSAMYFCASRAGGRDTQYFGPGTRLTVL.